This entry is about one TCR beta chain. Its antigen remains unknown. The time point denotes: sample taken at primary tumor resection. The donors were 70 or so patients with non-small cell lung cancer that was early-stage and untreated. Whole RNA from tumor, nontumor lung or frozen PBMC was sequenced unsorted. This sample is part of a study of spatial heterogeneity in lung cancer. Study-wide background: There were, on average, more than 9.5 raw-read appearances for each unique TCR and UMI combination.

Study-wide results and caveats: Intratumoral expanded alpha and beta TCR counts were found to track tumor mutation counts.

A single record per CDR3 protein comes from TCRdb applying MiXCR to the 5' RACE reads. The sample includes fewer than 20,000 distinct CDR3 sequences, roughly 7% of them seen just once. The CDR3 is 17 amino acids. Trimming cost V 2 bases and J 1 base; bases outside gene matches: 8. Germline lookup yields CDR1 SGHVS and CDR2 FNYEAQ. This TCR came from a female donor with early-stage non-small cell lung cancer. The genes are TRBV7-6 and TRBJ1-5, with 7 nucleotides matching TRBD1. Material: lung tumor tissue, obtained at surgery. CDR3 in DNA: TGTGCCAGCAGCTTAAGTGTCGCGACAGGGAGCAATCAGCCCCAGCATTTT. This sequence encodes CASSLSVATGSNQPQHF.